Shown below are 18 T cell receptor beta chains from a single sample sequenced in a study of vaccination effects on CD4 cells after COVID-19. These receptors' antigens are unknown. Expansion of antigen-specific CD4+ T cells with viral peptide pools was carried out by the ViraFEST assay before sequencing. With about 9 days of culture completed, CD4+ T cells were isolated. Each participant received a vaccine that was either BNT162b2 or mRNA-1273, given as two doses. The data were produced by immunoSEQ multiplex PCR, yet TCRdb's version contains in-frame clones alone and is incomplete. The sample records roughly 68,000 clones, over 70% being singletons. The material was CD4+ T cells from PBMCs cultured with HCoV-229E spike peptides, obtained after COVID-19 vaccination. These receptors came from a human donor who received a COVID-19 vaccine.

This clone appeared a few times. J is TRBJ1-4 and V is TRBV6-5; D perhaps matches TRBD1 (5 bases). Germline V gene sequence: CDR1 MNHEY, CDR2 SVGAGI. This CDR3 spans 15 amino acids. The V end was cut by 5 bases, the J end by 3 bases, with 13 bases between. CDR3 sequence: CASSRDGLANEKLFF. The CDR3 bases are TGTGCCAGCAGTCGGGACGGTCTGGCTAATGAAAAACTGTTTTTT.

The chain has TRBV2 and TRBJ1-2; D not certain. V lost 1 base to trimming and J lost 0 bases, with 6 bases between them. The CDR3 sequence is 14 residues long. CDR1 and CDR2 from the germline V gene are SNHLY and FYNNEI. The CDR3 coding sequence is TGTGCCAGCAGTGAAGACACAGCTAACTATGGCTACACCTTC. It is translated as CASSEDTANYGYTF.

The count of this clone is one. CDR3 nucleotides: TGTGCCAGCAGCCCAACCCGACGAAGGGGGGGCGGAAACACCGGGGAGCTGTTTTTT. Translating it yields CASSPTRRRGGGNTGELFF. V usage is TRBV9 and J usage is TRBJ2-2; maybe TRBD2 (7 bases). Trimming took 4 bases from V and 2 from J, leaving 24 bases between them. Looked up from germline, CDR1 is SGDLS and CDR2 is YYNGEE. The CDR3 contains 19 residues.

This clone was counted between two and nine times. The rearrangement joins TRBV15 to TRBJ2-7; no definite D call. CDR1 is LNHNV, CDR2 YYDKDF, per germline (reference sequence). CDR3 length: 13 residues. V lost 3 bases and J lost 6, with 12 bases in between. Here the CDR3 DNA reads TGTGCCACCAGCAGTTCGAGGTCCACCGAGCAGTACGTC. This gives the protein CATSSSRSTEQYV.

The table lists this clone with a few counts. V gene TRBV7-3 combines with J gene TRBJ1-2, with 7 bases that match TRBD1. After removal of 5 bases from V and 5 bases from J, the junction contained 8 bases not matched to a gene. Per the germline V gene, CDR1 is SGHTA and CDR2 is FQGTGA. There are 14 residues in the CDR3. The CDR3 loop reads CASSPRGRGYGYTF. The CDR3 DNA follows: TGTGCCAGCAGCCCCAGGGGGAGAGGATATGGCTACACCTTC.

This clone was seen a single time. V is TRBV6-5 and J is TRBJ1-1, with TRBD1 identical over 9 bases. V shed 6 bases, J shed 3 bases, and the junction held 8 bases outside the gene matches. Germline CDR1 is MNHEY and CDR2 is SVGAGI. The CDR3 is 15 residues long. CDR3 coding DNA: TGTGCCAGCAGCGATTTGGGACAGGGTTACACTGAAGCTTTCTTT. It translates to CASSDLGQGYTEAFF.

V and J are TRBV5-6 and TRBJ1-5, with a tentative D call TRBD1 (5 bases). CDR3 length equals 15 residues. Trimming stripped 2 bases from V and 6 bases from J, with 15 bases between. Germline-derived CDR1 and CDR2 are SGHDT and YYEEEE. CDR3 region: CASSFRLGVSQPQHF. The CDR3 DNA follows: TGTGCCAGCAGCTTTCGATTGGGGGTGAGTCAGCCCCAGCATTTT.

The J gene is TRBJ1-1, the V gene TRBV5-1, with D possibly matching TRBD1 (6 bases). The CDR3 covers 16 residues. V lost 4 bases and J lost 5, with 21 bases in between. Germline V CDR1 and CDR2: SGHRS, YFSETQ. CDR3 DNA sequence: TGCGCCAGCAGCCCGGACGGGGGTGGTAGGGGGACTGAAGCTTTCTTT. Translating it yields CASSPDGGGRGTEAFF.

CDR3 amino acids: CASSLEGADTQYF. The DNA for the CDR3 is TGTGCCAGCAGCTTAGAGGGAGCAGATACGCAGTATTTT. V gene TRBV7-7 combines with J gene TRBJ2-3; D perhaps matches TRBD2 (5 bases). Deletions cut 1 base from V and 4 bases from J, with 6 bases between. The CDR3 sequence is 13 residues long. Germline lookup yields CDR1 SSHAT and CDR2 FNYEAQ (reference sequence).

This clone has just one count. The chain links TRBV4-3 to TRBJ2-2; 10 bases line up with TRBD1. CDR3 length equals 15 residues. The V segment lost 4 bases and the J segment 5 bases; nucleotides outside the gene matches: 4. Germline lookup yields CDR1 LGHNA and CDR2 YSLEER. DNA of the CDR3: TGCGCCAGCAGCCTCAGACAGGGGGCGACCGGGGAGCTGTTTTTT. This sequence encodes CASSLRQGATGELFF.

The CDR3 nucleotides read TGTGCCAGCAGTGAGGGGGCTGGGAACACTGAAGCTTTCTTT. This translates into CASSEGAGNTEAFF. The chain has TRBV28 and TRBJ1-1; 7 positions match TRBD1. CDR1 is MDHEN and CDR2 is SYDVKM in the germline V gene. Germline trimming cut 5 bases from V and 1 base from J; bases unmatched to any gene: 4. This CDR3 comprises 14 residues.

This clone was detected only a few times. The gene calls are TRBV18 and TRBJ2-2, with unresolved D. Germline V gives CDR1 KGHSH, CDR2 LQKENI. The V end was cut by 5 bases, the J end by 0 bases, with 7 bases between. This CDR3 is 14 amino acids long. The CDR3 reads CASSATSNTGELFF. The CDR3 DNA reads as TGTGCCAGCTCAGCTACGTCGAACACCGGGGAGCTGTTTTTT.

The chain is built from TRBV19 and TRBJ1-4; unclear D gene. In germline, CDR1 is LNHDA, CDR2 SQIVND (reference sequence). This CDR3 has 17 amino acids. With 3 bases removed from V and 0 bases from J, the gap between germline ends came to 14 bases. The CDR3 DNA follows: TGTGCCAGTAGTATGGGAATCGGTTTCTCAACTAATGAAAAACTGTTTTTT. It specifies CASSMGIGFSTNEKLFF.

The V call is TRBV24-1, the J call TRBJ2-1, with D perhaps matching TRBD1 (5 bases). This CDR3 is 14 amino acids long. V was cut by 4 bases and J by 11 bases, with 17 bases left in between. Germline CDR1 reads KGHDR; CDR2 reads SFDVKD. CDR3 nucleotides: TGTGCCACCAGTGACCGCATGGGGCAAGTCAAGCAGTTCTTC. It translates to CATSDRMGQVKQFF.

This clone was detected only once. The J gene is TRBJ2-2, the V gene TRBV27; D gene ambiguous. Germline assignment: CDR1 MNHEY and CDR2 SMNVEV (reference sequence). The CDR3 runs 14 residues. V shed 6 bases and J shed 2 bases, with 10 bases lying between them. CDR3 nucleotide sequence: TGTGCCAGCAGCCCTAGGGAAAACACCGGGGAGCTGTTTTTT. It yields the protein CASSPRENTGELFF.

This clone has a single count. This chain links TRBV5-1 with TRBJ2-5; TRBD1 agrees at 10 bases. Germline-derived CDR1 and CDR2 are SGHRS and YFSETQ. CDR3 length: 14 residues. Losses at the gene ends were 4 bases for V and 3 bases for J; bases not matched to a gene: 3. CDR3 DNA sequence: TGCGCCAGCAGCCCGGACAGGGGGGAAGAGACCCAGTACTTC. The encoded protein is CASSPDRGEETQYF.

CDR3 sequence: CASSLAHGVTDTQYF. In DNA, the CDR3 is TGTGCCAGCAGCTTAGCGCACGGGGTCACAGATACGCAGTATTTT. The chain employs TRBV7-2 and TRBJ2-3; a weak D match, TRBD2 (5 bases). The CDR3 is 15 residues long. V lost 0 bases and J lost 2, with 9 bases in between. Germline CDR1 SGHTA, CDR2 FQGNSA.

The rearrangement joins TRBV2 to TRBJ1-1, with 8 positions matching TRBD1. Germline V gene sequence: CDR1 SNHLY, CDR2 FYNNEI. V shed 5 bases, J shed 4 bases, and the junction held 3 bases outside the gene matches. The CDR3 is 13 amino acids. For the CDR3, the DNA is TGTGCCAGCAGTTCAGACAGGGGCACTGAAGCTTTCTTT. Its translation is CASSSDRGTEAFF.